This T cell receptor (beta chain) was documented in a study of response to subunit inactivated influenza vaccine. TCRdb passed the RT-PCR reads through MiXCR, listing each CDR3 protein once. The sample includes just under 550,000 distinct CDR3 sequences, less than 25% of them seen just once. This CDR3 has 14 amino acids. Germline values: CDR1 DFQATT, CDR2 SNEGSKA (reference sequence). V lost 3 bases and J lost 7; bases outside the gene matches: 8. This clonotype was counted at least ten times. The same specimen was also included in a second study, on T cells expressing NK-cell markers. Per that paper: Template switching by 5'RACE with UMIs generated the TCR beta cDNA. The use of an anti-gamma-delta TCR antibody, which was added in several experiments, restricted sorting to T cells expressing alpha-beta TCR.

This chain joins TRBV20-1 and TRBJ2-1, with 8 bases fitting TRBD2. This specimen consisted of CD4+ T cells sorted from PBMCs, obtained 12 days after vaccination. The source of this sequence is a man over 45 who received an inactivated influenza vaccine. In DNA, the CDR3 is TGCAGTGCTAGTTATGGACTAGCTAGTAATGAGCAGTTCTTC. It translates to CSASYGLASNEQFF.